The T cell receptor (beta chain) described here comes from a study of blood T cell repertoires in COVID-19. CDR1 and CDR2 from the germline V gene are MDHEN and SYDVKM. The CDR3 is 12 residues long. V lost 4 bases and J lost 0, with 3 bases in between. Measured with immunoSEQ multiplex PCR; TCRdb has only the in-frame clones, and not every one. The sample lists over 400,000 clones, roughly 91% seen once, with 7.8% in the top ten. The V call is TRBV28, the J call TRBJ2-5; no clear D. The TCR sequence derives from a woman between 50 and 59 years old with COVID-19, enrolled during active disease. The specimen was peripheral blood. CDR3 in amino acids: CASSSYQETQYF. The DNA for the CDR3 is TGTGCCAGCAGTTCTTACCAAGAGACCCAGTACTTC.